This record concerns one T cell receptor (beta chain) sequence. Its antigen is unknown. Method: immunoSEQ multiplex PCR; TCRdb's copy keeps in-frame clones and lacks some. Here the sample spans 4,000 to 5,000 clones, around 73% being singletons. This record belongs to a study of T cells in tumors after PD-1 blockade. Study conclusions and caveats: After therapy, most expanded exhausted CD8+ clones were absent pre-treatment, suggesting clonal replacement. Peripheral recruitment is suggested, as some novel exhausted tumor clones were in pre-treatment blood.

The time point here: first of two pre-therapy site-matched biopsies two to three months apart. CDR3 size: 14 residues. From germline, CDR1 is SGHDN and CDR2 FVKESK. Trimming cost V 5 bases and J 0 bases, with 11 bases left between them. This TCR was recovered from a human donor with basal cell carcinoma. The sequences come from tumor tissue, collected before anti-PD-1 treatment. This sequence joins TRBV14 and TRBJ2-7; D is unclear. CDR3 sequence (DNA): TGTGCCAGCAGCGACCGAAGGATCTCCTACGAGCAGTACTTC. This codes for CASSDRRISYEQYF.